Listed here are 2 T cell receptor beta chains from one sample, sequenced in a study of blood T cells in healthy people across ages. A J-beta primer mix and a sample-barcoded 5' primer were used in a second PCR of about 7 to 12 cycles. TCRdb redid the calling of the 5' RACE reads with MiXCR, one entry per CDR3 protein. The sample has 650,000 to 800,000 distinct CDR3 sequences; under 65% are singletons. Sequenced: blood. These receptors originate from a woman older than 75 in good health.

In its sample, this clonotype was seen many times. The CDR3 region is CASRTIRSSYNEQFF. CDR3 sequence (DNA): TGTGCCAGCAGGACAATAAGATCCTCCTACAATGAGCAGTTCTTC. The V call is TRBV6-5, the J call TRBJ2-1; D unresolved. Germline V lookup: CDR1 MNHEY, CDR2 SVGAGI. Trimming pared 6 bases from V and 0 bases from J, leaving 12 bases between. The CDR3 consists of 15 residues.

The chain combines TRBV4-1 with TRBJ2-5; maybe TRBD1 (6 bases). The germline CDR1 and CDR2 sequences are MGHRA and YSYEKL. V lost 0 bases to trimming and J lost 5 bases, with 10 bases between them. The CDR3 is 14 amino acids. The CDR3 DNA sequence: TGCGCCAGCAGCCAAGATGGTAGGGGGGAGACCCAGTACTTC. Amino acid sequence: CASSQDGRGETQYF.